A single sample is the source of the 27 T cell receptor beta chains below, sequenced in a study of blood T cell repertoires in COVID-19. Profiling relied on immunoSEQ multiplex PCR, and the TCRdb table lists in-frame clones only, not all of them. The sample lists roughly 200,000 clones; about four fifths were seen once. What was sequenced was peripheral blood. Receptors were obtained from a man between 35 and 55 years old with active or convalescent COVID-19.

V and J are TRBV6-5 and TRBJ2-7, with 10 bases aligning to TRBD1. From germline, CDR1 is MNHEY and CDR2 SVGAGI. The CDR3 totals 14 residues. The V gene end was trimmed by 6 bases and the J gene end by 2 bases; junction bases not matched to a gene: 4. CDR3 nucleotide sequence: TGTGCCAGCAGATGGGACAGGGGTGCCTACGAGCAGTACTTC. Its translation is CASRWDRGAYEQYF.

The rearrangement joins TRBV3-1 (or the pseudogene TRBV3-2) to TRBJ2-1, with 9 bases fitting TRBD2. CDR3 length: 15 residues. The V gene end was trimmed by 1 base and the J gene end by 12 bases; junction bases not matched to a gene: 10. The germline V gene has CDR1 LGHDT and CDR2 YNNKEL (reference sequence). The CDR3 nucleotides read TGTGCCAGCAGCCAAGGAATAGTAGCGGGGGTAATGCAGTTCTTC. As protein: CASSQGIVAGVMQFF.

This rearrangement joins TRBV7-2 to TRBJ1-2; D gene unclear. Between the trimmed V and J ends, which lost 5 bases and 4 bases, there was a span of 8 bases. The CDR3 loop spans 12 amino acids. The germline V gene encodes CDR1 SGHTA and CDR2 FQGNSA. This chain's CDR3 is CASSRGIYGYTF. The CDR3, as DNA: TGTGCCAGCAGCCGAGGGATCTATGGCTACACCTTC.

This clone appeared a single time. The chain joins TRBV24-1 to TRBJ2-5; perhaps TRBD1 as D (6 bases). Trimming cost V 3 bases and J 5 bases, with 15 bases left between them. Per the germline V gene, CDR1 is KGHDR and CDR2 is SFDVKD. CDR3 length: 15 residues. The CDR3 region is CATSDPTTGLETQYF. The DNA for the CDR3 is TGTGCCACCAGTGATCCCACGACAGGACTGGAGACCCAGTACTTC.

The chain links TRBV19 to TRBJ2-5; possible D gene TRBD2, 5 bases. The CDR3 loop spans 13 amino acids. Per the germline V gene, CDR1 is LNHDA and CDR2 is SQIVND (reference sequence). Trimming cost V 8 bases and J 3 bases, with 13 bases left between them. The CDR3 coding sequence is TGTGCCAGTTCTACTGGGAGTAAAGAGACCCAGTACTTC. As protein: CASSTGSKETQYF.

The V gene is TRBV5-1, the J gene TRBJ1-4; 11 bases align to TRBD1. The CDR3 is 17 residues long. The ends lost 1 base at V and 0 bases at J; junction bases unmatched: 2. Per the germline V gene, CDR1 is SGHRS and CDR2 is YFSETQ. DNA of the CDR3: TGCGCCAGCAGCTTGCGGGGACAGGGGGCAACTAATGAAAAACTGTTTTTT. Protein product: CASSLRGQGATNEKLFF.

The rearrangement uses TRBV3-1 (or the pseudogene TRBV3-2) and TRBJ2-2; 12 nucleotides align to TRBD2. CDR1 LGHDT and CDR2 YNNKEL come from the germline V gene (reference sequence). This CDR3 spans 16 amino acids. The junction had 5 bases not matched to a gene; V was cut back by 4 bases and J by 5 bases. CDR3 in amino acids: CASSRGLAGYTGELFF. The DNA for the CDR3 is TGTGCCAGCAGCCGCGGACTAGCGGGATATACCGGGGAGCTGTTTTTT.

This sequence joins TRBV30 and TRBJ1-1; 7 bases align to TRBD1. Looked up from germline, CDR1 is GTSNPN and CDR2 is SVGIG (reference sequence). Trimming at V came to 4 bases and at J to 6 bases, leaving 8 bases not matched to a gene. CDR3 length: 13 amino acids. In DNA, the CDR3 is TGTGCCTGGACGTCACAGGGGTACTCTGAAGCTTTCTTT. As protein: CAWTSQGYSEAFF.

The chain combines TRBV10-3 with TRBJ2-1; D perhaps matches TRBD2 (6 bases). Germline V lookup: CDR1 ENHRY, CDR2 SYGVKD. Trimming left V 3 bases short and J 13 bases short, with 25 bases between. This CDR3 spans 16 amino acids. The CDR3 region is CAISDFGGVGGLLQFF. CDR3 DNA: TGTGCCATCAGTGATTTCGGCGGGGTGGGTGGACTACTCCAGTTCTTC.

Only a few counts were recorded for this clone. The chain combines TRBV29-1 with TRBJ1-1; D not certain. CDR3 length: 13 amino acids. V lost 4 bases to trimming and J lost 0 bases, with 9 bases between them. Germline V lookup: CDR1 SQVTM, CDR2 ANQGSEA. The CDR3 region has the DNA TGCAGCGTTGCCTCAACACTGAACACTGAAGCTTTCTTT. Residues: CSVASTLNTEAFF.

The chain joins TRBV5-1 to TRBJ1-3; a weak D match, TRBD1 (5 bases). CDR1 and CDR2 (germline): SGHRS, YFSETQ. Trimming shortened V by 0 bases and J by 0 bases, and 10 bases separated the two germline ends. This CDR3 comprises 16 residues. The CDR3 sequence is CASSLAEQGSGNTIYF. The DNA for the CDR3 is TGCGCCAGCAGCTTGGCCGAGCAGGGCTCTGGAAACACCATATATTTT. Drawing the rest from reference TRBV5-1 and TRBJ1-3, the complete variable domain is KAGVTQTPRYLIKTRGQQVTLSCSPISGHRSVSWYQQTPGQGLQFLFEYFSETQRNKGNFPGRFSGRQFSNSRSEMNVSTLELGDSALYLCASSLAEQGSGNTIYFGEGSWLTVV.

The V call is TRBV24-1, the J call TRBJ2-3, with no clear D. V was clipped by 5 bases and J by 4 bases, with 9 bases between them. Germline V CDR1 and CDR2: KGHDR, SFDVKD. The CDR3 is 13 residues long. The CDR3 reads CATSASTPDTQYF. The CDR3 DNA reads TGTGCCACCAGTGCCTCGACTCCAGATACGCAGTATTTT.

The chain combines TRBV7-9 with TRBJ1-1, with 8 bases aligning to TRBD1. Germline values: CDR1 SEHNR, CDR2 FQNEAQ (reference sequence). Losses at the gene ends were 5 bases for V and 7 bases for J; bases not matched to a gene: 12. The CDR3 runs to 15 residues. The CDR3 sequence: CASSPQGQEVFEAFF. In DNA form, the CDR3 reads TGTGCCAGCAGCCCACAGGGACAGGAAGTATTTGAAGCTTTCTTT.

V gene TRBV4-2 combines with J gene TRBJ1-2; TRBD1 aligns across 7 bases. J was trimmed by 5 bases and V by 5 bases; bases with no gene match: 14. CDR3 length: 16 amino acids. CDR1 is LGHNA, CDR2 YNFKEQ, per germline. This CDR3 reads CASSLRQGVQPYGYTF. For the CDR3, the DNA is TGTGCCAGCAGCTTGCGACAGGGCGTTCAACCATATGGCTACACCTTC.

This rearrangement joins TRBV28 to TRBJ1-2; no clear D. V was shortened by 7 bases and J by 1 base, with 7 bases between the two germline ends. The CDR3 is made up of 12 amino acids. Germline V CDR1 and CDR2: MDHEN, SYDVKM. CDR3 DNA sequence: TGTGCCAGCAACACGTTTAACTATGGCTACACCTTC. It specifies CASNTFNYGYTF.

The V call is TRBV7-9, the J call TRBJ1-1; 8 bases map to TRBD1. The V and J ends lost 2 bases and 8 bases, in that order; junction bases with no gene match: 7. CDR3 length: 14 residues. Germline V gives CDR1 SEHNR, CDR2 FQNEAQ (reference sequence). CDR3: CASSLPNRGIEAFF. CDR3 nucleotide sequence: TGTGCCAGCAGCTTACCAAACAGGGGGATAGAAGCTTTCTTT.

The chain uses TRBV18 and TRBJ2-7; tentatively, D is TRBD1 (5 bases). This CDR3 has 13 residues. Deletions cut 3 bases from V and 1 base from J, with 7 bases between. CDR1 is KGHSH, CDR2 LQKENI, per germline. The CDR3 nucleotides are TGTGCCAGCTCACCGACAGCTTCCTACGAGCAGTACTTC. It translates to CASSPTASYEQYF. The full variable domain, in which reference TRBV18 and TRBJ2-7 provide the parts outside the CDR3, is NAGVMQNPRHLVRRRGQEARLRCSPMKGHSHVYWYRQLPEEGLKFMVYLQKENIIDESGMPKERFSAEFPKEGPSILRIQQVVRGDSAAYFCASSPTASYEQYFGPGTRLTVT.

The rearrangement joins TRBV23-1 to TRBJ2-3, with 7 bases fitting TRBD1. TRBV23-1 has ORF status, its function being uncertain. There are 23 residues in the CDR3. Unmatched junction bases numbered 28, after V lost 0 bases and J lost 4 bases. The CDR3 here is CASSQSICRLRLISGTESDTQYF. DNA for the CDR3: TGCGCCAGCAGTCAATCGATCTGTAGACTTAGATTAATTTCGGGGACAGAGTCAGATACGCAGTATTTT.

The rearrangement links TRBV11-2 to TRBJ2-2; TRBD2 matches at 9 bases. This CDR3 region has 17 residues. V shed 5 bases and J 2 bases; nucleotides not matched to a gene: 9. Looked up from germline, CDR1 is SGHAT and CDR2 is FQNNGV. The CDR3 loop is CASSPTPAGGNTGELFF. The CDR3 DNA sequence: TGTGCCAGCAGCCCTACCCCAGCGGGAGGAAACACCGGGGAGCTGTTTTTT. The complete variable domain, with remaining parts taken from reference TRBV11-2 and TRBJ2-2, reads EAGVAQSPRYKIIEKRQSVAFWCNPISGHATLYWYQQILGQGPKLLIQFQNNGVVDDSQLPKDRFSAERLKGVDSTLKIQPAKLEDSAVYLCASSPTPAGGNTGELFFGEGSRLTVL.

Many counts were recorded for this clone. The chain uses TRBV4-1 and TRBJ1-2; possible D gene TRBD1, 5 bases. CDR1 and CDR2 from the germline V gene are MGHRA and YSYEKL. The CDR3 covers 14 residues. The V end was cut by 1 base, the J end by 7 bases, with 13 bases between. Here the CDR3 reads CASSQVGGASGYTF. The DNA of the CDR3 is TGCGCCAGCAGCCAAGTCGGAGGGGCCTCTGGCTACACCTTC.

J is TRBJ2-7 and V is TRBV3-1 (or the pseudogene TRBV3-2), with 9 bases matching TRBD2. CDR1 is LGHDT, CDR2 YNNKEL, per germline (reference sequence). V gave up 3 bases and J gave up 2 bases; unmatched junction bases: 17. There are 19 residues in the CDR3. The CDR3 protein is CASSHRGGSGSGRPYEQYF. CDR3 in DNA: TGTGCCAGCAGCCACCGAGGGGGTTCCGGGAGCGGGAGGCCCTACGAGCAGTACTTC.

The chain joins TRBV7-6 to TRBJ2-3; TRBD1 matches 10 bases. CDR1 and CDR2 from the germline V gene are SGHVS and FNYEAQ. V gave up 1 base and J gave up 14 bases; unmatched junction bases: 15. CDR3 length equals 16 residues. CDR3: CASSLGGLSRDRGMYF. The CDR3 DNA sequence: TGTGCCAGCAGCTTAGGGGGGCTGTCCCGGGACAGGGGAATGTATTTT.

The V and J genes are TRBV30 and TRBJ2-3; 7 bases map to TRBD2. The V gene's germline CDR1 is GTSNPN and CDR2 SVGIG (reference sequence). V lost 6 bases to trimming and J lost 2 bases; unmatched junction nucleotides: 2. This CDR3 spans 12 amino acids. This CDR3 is CACKRDTDTQYF. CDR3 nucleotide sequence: TGTGCCTGCAAGCGGGACACAGATACGCAGTATTTT.

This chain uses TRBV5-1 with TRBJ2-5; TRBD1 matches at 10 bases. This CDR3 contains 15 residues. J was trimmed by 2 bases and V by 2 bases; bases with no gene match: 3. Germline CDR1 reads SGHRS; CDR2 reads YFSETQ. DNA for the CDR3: TGCGCCAGCAGCTTTGGGGGACAGGGGCAAGAGACCCAGTACTTC. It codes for CASSFGGQGQETQYF.

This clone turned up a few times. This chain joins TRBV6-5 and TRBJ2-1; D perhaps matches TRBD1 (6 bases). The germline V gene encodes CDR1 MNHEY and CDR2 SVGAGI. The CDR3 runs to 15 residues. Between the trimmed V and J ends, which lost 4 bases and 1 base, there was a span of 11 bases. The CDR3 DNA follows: TGTGCCAGCAGTTCCTCCGGACAGTCCTACAATGAGCAGTTCTTC. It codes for CASSSSGQSYNEQFF.

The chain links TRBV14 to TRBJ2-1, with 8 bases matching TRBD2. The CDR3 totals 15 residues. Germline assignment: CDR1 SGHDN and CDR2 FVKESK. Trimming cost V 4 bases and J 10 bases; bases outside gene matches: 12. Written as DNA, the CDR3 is TGTGCCAGCAGCCTCGACATCCTAGCGGGTCAGGAGCAGTTCTTC. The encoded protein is CASSLDILAGQEQFF.

CDR3 region: CASSSGGITGELFF. CDR3 bases: TGTGCCAGTAGTAGCGGGGGTATCACCGGGGAGCTGTTTTTT. The chain joins TRBV19 to TRBJ2-2; TRBD2 matches at 7 bases. From germline, CDR1 is LNHDA and CDR2 SQIVND (reference sequence). The CDR3 contains 14 residues. V was pared by 4 bases and J by 4 bases, with 3 bases of the junction left unmatched.